This T cell receptor (beta chain) was retrieved from a study of post-analysis software for immune sequencing data. Study observations and caveats: Elevated frequency relative to controls characterized several TRBV segments in patients, TRBV5-6, TRBV5-1 and TRBV20-1 among them.

Trimming removed 5 bases at V and 5 bases at J, with 10 bases between. The CDR3 loop spans 13 amino acids. TCR beta cDNA libraries included unique molecular identifiers. TCRdb fed the PCR reads into MiXCR, producing one record per CDR3 protein. The sample contains 740,000 or so distinct CDR3 sequences, about 53% of which appear only once. Of note for this clonotype: The antigen remains undetermined.

This sequence originates from a girl under 18 with multiple sclerosis. The chain recombines TRBV12-3 or TRBV12-4 with TRBJ1-5, with D possibly matching TRBD1 (5 bases). Source material: blood. The CDR3 is CASSKMGDQPQHF. The DNA of the CDR3 is TGTGCCAGCAGTAAGATGGGGGATCAGCCCCAGCATTTT.